The source of this T cell receptor beta chain is a study of response to subunit inactivated influenza vaccine. Study-wide points: Each seasonal flu vaccination may recruit only limited new T cells, authors suggested.

MiXCR was run by TCRdb on the RT-PCR reads, yielding one entry per CDR3 protein. The sample holds approximately 310,000 distinct CDR3 sequences, 21% seen once. The V gene end was trimmed by 3 bases and the J gene end by 5 bases; junction bases not matched to a gene: 8. Germline loops: CDR1 MDHEN, CDR2 SYDVKM. CDR3 length: 15 amino acids. This clonotype came up a few times. Its cognate antigen is unknown. The chain links TRBV28 to TRBJ1-1; 8 bases fit TRBD1. The clonotype originates from a man aged 50 to 69 who received an inactivated influenza vaccine. The sequencing here drew on PBMCs from blood, taken 21 months after vaccination. CDR3 nucleotide sequence: TGTGCCAGCAGTTTGGCAGGGGGCTTTGGGACTGAAGCTTTCTTT. Translated: CASSLAGGFGTEAFF.